These 28 T cell receptor beta chains were all obtained from the same sample, sequenced in a study of CD8 T cells in Susac syndrome. RNA was extracted with the RNeasy kit, and a quantity of roughly 0.45 to 1 ug was reverse transcribed using random hexamers. MiXCR was run by TCRdb on the immunoSEQ multiplex PCR reads, yielding one entry per CDR3 protein. The data hold about 140,000 distinct CDR3 sequences, with roughly 94% observed a single time. The material sequenced was CD4+ T cells from PBMCs. These TCRs come from a human donor with Susac syndrome.

The table lists this clonotype with a count of one. CDR3 DNA: TGTGCCAGCACCGTAGTGAACACTGAAGCTTTCTTT. It yields the protein CASTVVNTEAFF. The chain couples TRBV28 to TRBJ1-1; no clear D gene. The CDR3 has 12 residues. V lost 7 bases, J lost 0 bases, and 6 bases lay in between. From germline, CDR1 is MDHEN and CDR2 SYDVKM. Together with reference TRBV28 and TRBJ1-1, the CDR3 gives the full variable domain: DVKVTQSSRYLVKRTGEKVFLECVQDMDHENMFWYRQDPGLGLRLIYFSYDVKMKEKGDIPEGYSVSREKKERFSLILESASTNQTSMYLCASTVVNTEAFFGQGTRLTVV.

The chain links TRBV12-3 or TRBV12-4 to TRBJ2-4, with D perhaps being TRBD1 or TRBD2 (5 bases each). Trimming took off 7 bases at V and 2 bases at J, with 15 bases between the two ends. CDR3 length: 15 residues. CDR3 bases: TGTGCCAGCATGGGGGAGAGGGTGTCCAAAAACATTCAGTACTTC. This gives the protein CASMGERVSKNIQYF.

The DNA of the CDR3 is TGTGCCAGCTCCCATGAGACAGCCAACAATCAGCCCCAGCATTTT. Translated, it gives CASSHETANNQPQHF. The chain is built from TRBV18 and TRBJ1-5, with TRBD1 as a possible D gene (5 bases). Trimming left V 6 bases short and J 3 bases short, with 15 bases between. CDR1 and CDR2 from the germline V gene are KGHSH and LQKENI. The CDR3 loop spans 15 amino acids.

This clonotype showed up just once. The chain uses TRBV20-1 and TRBJ2-5, with TRBD2 identical over 8 bases. The CDR3 is made up of 14 amino acids. Trimming cost V 4 bases and J 1 base; bases outside gene matches: 5. Germline lookup yields CDR1 DFQATT and CDR2 SNEGSKA (reference sequence). Here the CDR3 reads CSAIGGRTQETQYF. The CDR3 nucleotides read TGCAGTGCTATAGGCGGGAGGACCCAAGAGACCCAGTACTTC.

The rearrangement joins TRBV20-1 to TRBJ2-5; 8 nucleotides align to TRBD2. The V and J ends lost 6 bases and 9 bases, in that order; junction bases with no gene match: 9. This CDR3 is built from 12 residues. Germline CDR1 DFQATT, CDR2 SNEGSKA (reference sequence). CDR3 bases: TGCAGTGCCCGGACTAGCATGGCGCCCCAGTACTTC. It encodes CSARTSMAPQYF.

The rearrangement joins TRBV14 to TRBJ1-4; D remains ambiguous. Germline V gene data show CDR1 as SGHDN and CDR2 as FVKESK. Trimming left V 4 bases short and J 5 bases short, with 14 bases between. The CDR3 sequence is 15 residues long. CDR3 loop: CASSLLDTSNEKLFF. DNA for the CDR3: TGTGCCAGCAGCCTGCTTGACACCTCGAATGAAAAACTGTTTTTT.

The chain combines TRBV4-2 with TRBJ1-5; D is perhaps TRBD1 (6 bases). Germline V gene sequence: CDR1 LGHNA, CDR2 YNFKEQ. V lost 4 bases, J lost 4 bases, and 14 bases lay in between. CDR3 length: 15 amino acids. CDR3 coding DNA: TGTGCCAGCAGCCTCGATCCCCAGGGGAATCAGCCCCAGCATTTT. It encodes CASSLDPQGNQPQHF.

V and J are TRBV21-1 and TRBJ2-6; the D segment call TRBD1 is taken from the table without a DNA check. TRBV21-1 is shown as a pseudogene. The CDR3 totals 13 residues. The CDR3 nucleotides read TGTGCCAGCGGACAGGGTTTGGGGACCGTCCTGACTTTC. As protein: CASGQGLGTVLTF.

In its sample, this clonotype was seen a few times. V is TRBV19 and J is TRBJ1-2; D ambiguous. The germline V and J ends were trimmed by 5 bases and 4 bases, with 8 bases remaining between them. Germline-derived CDR1 and CDR2 are LNHDA and SQIVND (reference sequence). The CDR3 has 12 amino acids. CDR3 in amino acids: CASSEASYGYTF. CDR3 in DNA: TGTGCCAGTAGTGAGGCAAGCTATGGCTACACCTTC.

This clonotype was observed a few times. The chain couples TRBV6-5 to TRBJ1-2; D is perhaps TRBD1 (6 bases). The V and J ends lost 2 bases and 5 bases respectively, with 9 bases between them. Germline-derived CDR1 and CDR2 are MNHEY and SVGAGI. The CDR3 covers 13 residues. CDR3 sequence: CASSYPQGYGYTF. The CDR3 nucleotides read TGTGCCAGCAGTTACCCACAGGGTTATGGCTACACCTTC.

This clonotype has only a few counts. V gene TRBV6-5 combines with J gene TRBJ2-7, with a possible D match to TRBD1 (5 bases). Trimming took off 5 bases at V and 6 bases at J, with 8 bases between the two ends. The CDR3 has 11 residues. The V gene's germline CDR1 is MNHEY and CDR2 SVGAGI. CDR3 sequence: CASSQGSEQYF. The CDR3 DNA reads as TGTGCCAGCAGTCAGGGATCCGAGCAGTACTTC.

CDR3 sequence reads: CSARGRVAGGRRNEQFF. Here the CDR3 DNA reads TGCAGTGCTAGGGGCCGGGTAGCGGGAGGGCGTCGGAATGAGCAGTTCTTC. The rearrangement uses TRBV20-1 and TRBJ2-1; 11 nucleotides match TRBD2. Germline V gene sequence: CDR1 DFQATT, CDR2 SNEGSKA (reference sequence). This CDR3 comprises 17 residues. Germline trimming cut 3 bases from V and 7 bases from J; bases unmatched to any gene: 14.

The chain joins TRBV10-3 to TRBJ1-2, with TRBD1 as a possible D gene (6 bases). The CDR3 runs 11 residues. Looked up from germline, CDR1 is ENHRY and CDR2 is SYGVKD. Here the CDR3 reads CAAQGSYGYTF. CDR3 nucleotides: TGTGCGGCGCAGGGGAGCTATGGCTACACCTTC.

A single count supports this clonotype. The rearrangement uses TRBV7-9 and TRBJ1-4, with D unresolved. Germline V gene data show CDR1 as SEHNR and CDR2 as FQNEAQ (reference sequence). The V gene lost 5 bases and the J gene lost 5 bases, with 15 bases spanning the gap. The CDR3 contains 15 residues. CDR3 nucleotide sequence: TGTGCCAGCAGCCTAAGCGGCAGACCCAATGAAAAACTGTTTTTT. This codes for CASSLSGRPNEKLFF. Variable domain in full (rest from reference TRBV7-9 and TRBJ1-4): DTGVSQNPRHKITKRGQNVTFRCDPISEHNRLYWYRQTLGQGPEFLTYFQNEAQLEKSRLLSDRFSAERPKGSFSTLEIQRTEQGDSAMYLCASSLSGRPNEKLFFGSGTQLSVL.

The gene calls are TRBV20-1 and TRBJ2-3; 13 nucleotides line up with TRBD2. The CDR3 covers 16 residues. J was trimmed by 2 bases and V by 3 bases; bases with no gene match: 5. Per germline, CDR1 DFQATT and CDR2 SNEGSKA (reference sequence). CDR3 protein: CSARGTSGAITDTQYF. CDR3 sequence (DNA): TGCAGTGCTAGGGGGACTAGCGGGGCGATCACAGATACGCAGTATTTT.

The V and J genes are TRBV15 and TRBJ1-1; D is ambiguous. Germline CDR1 and CDR2: LNHNV and YYDKDF (reference sequence). The ends were cut back, 0 bases at V and 4 bases at J, with 18 bases in the middle. This CDR3 is built from 17 residues. The CDR3 loop reads CATSRDSFVGRPTEAFF. In DNA, the CDR3 is TGTGCCACCAGCAGAGATTCATTCGTCGGACGGCCCACTGAAGCTTTCTTT.

V is TRBV30 and J is TRBJ1-1, with 10 bases aligning to TRBD1. Looked up from germline, CDR1 is GTSNPN and CDR2 is SVGIG (reference sequence). The CDR3 has 13 residues. After removal of 6 bases from V and 5 bases from J, the junction contained 6 bases not matched to a gene. CDR3 nucleotide sequence: TGTGCCTGTGCTTTGGACAGGGGGACTGAAGCTTTCTTT. It codes for CACALDRGTEAFF.

The chain couples TRBV27 to TRBJ1-1, with TRBD1 as a possible D gene (5 bases). Germline V CDR1 and CDR2: MNHEY, SMNVEV (reference sequence). The V and J ends lost 4 bases and 1 base respectively, with 10 bases between them. CDR3 length: 14 amino acids. CDR3 protein: CASSSLGTNTEAFF. CDR3 DNA: TGTGCCAGCAGTTCCCTCGGGACGAACACTGAAGCTTTCTTT.

The rearrangement joins TRBV3-1 to TRBJ2-1; D is uncertain. V gave up 1 base and J gave up 3 bases, with 19 bases separating them. This CDR3 region has 18 residues. Germline CDR1 LGHDT, CDR2 YNNKEL (reference sequence). The CDR3 DNA follows: TGTGCCAGCAGCCAAGCCCACCAAGCGTGGGGTCTCTACAATGAGCAGTTCTTC. The encoded protein is CASSQAHQAWGLYNEQFF.

V is TRBV25-1 and J is TRBJ2-5; tentatively, D is TRBD1 (5 bases). The CDR3 has 15 amino acids. Per the germline V gene, CDR1 is MGHDK and CDR2 is SYGVNS. V was shortened by 2 bases and J by 1 base, with 11 bases between the two germline ends. CDR3 sequence (DNA): TGTGCCAGCAGTGAAGGTTCCCAGGGCCAAGAGACCCAGTACTTC. Protein sequence: CASSEGSQGQETQYF.

This clonotype was picked up one time. The gene calls are TRBV20-1 and TRBJ2-2, with D tentatively TRBD2 (6 bases). Germline CDR1 is DFQATT and CDR2 is SNEGSKA (reference sequence). Trimming removed 6 bases from V and 0 bases from J, with 14 bases in between. This CDR3 region has 15 residues. CDR3 region: CSAKGLSPNTGELFF. The CDR3 nucleotides read TGCAGTGCCAAGGGACTTTCGCCGAACACCGGGGAGCTGTTTTTT.

In DNA form, the CDR3 reads TGCAGCGCTGATTTACCAAACACCGGGGAGCTGTTTTTT. Translation gives CSADLPNTGELFF. The chain employs TRBV29-1 and TRBJ2-2; unclear D gene. Germline assignment: CDR1 SQVTM and CDR2 ANQGSEA. This CDR3 has 13 amino acids. The V and J ends lost 7 bases and 2 bases respectively, with 11 bases between them.

This sequence joins TRBV7-2 and TRBJ2-7; perhaps D is TRBD1 or TRBD2 (6 bases each). Germline lookup yields CDR1 SGHTA and CDR2 FQGNSA. This CDR3 contains 15 residues. The ends were cut back, 1 base at V and 4 bases at J, with 14 bases in the middle. Written as DNA, the CDR3 is TGTGCCAGCAGCTTAGTGGGGGGCACTTTGTACGAGCAGTACTTC. Amino acid sequence: CASSLVGGTLYEQYF.

V is TRBV6-5 and J is TRBJ2-3; D is ambiguous. Germline V lookup: CDR1 MNHEY, CDR2 SVGAGI. This CDR3 comprises 12 residues. Between the trimmed V and J ends, which lost 4 bases and 2 bases, there was a span of 4 bases. The CDR3 DNA is TGTGCCAGCAGTTCCAACACAGATACGCAGTATTTT. This gives the protein CASSSNTDTQYF.

The chain is built from TRBV5-1 and TRBJ2-1; TRBD2 is a possible D gene (7 bases). Germline V gene data show CDR1 as SGHRS and CDR2 as YFSETQ. The CDR3 loop spans 15 amino acids. With 0 bases removed from V and 6 bases from J, the gap between germline ends came to 13 bases. The CDR3 reads CASSLDRGAGNEQFF. In nucleotides, the CDR3 is TGCGCCAGCAGCTTGGACCGGGGGGCGGGCAATGAGCAGTTCTTC. Full variable domain (outside the CDR3, taken from reference TRBV5-1 and TRBJ2-1): KAGVTQTPRYLIKTRGQQVTLSCSPISGHRSVSWYQQTPGQGLQFLFEYFSETQRNKGNFPGRFSGRQFSNSRSEMNVSTLELGDSALYLCASSLDRGAGNEQFFGPGTRLTVL.

The CDR3 here is CASSLSSREQYF. In DNA form, the CDR3 reads TGTGCCAGCAGCTTGTCCTCCCGCGAGCAGTACTTC. The J gene is TRBJ2-7, the V gene TRBV5-4; no reliable D call. V lost 1 base and J lost 6, with 8 bases in between. CDR1 and CDR2 from the germline V gene are SGHNT and YYREEE (reference sequence). This CDR3 spans 12 amino acids.

The genes are TRBV4-2 and TRBJ2-5; D gene unclear. The CDR3 totals 13 residues. CDR1 LGHNA and CDR2 YNFKEQ come from the germline V gene. V dropped 3 bases and J dropped 4 bases, with 9 bases sitting between them. The CDR3 nucleotides are TGTGCCAGCAGCCAGGATCATCGAGAGACCCAGTACTTC. It specifies CASSQDHRETQYF.

The CDR3 DNA follows: TGCGCCAGCAGCCTAGACCCCAGCAATCAGCCCCAGCATTTT. Residues: CASSLDPSNQPQHF. The rearrangement links TRBV5-1 to TRBJ1-5; D remains unclear. In germline, CDR1 is SGHRS, CDR2 YFSETQ. V lost 4 bases, J lost 1 base, and 9 bases lay in between. The CDR3 is made up of 14 amino acids.